The 5 T cell receptor beta chains below were found in one sample sequenced in a study of tumor and adjacent non-tumor tissue in lung cancer. A modified ARM-PCR protocol with three rounds of nested PCR amplified TCRbeta. Via MiXCR, TCRdb re-called the multiplex PCR reads, giving one row per CDR3 protein. The table records 65,000 to 90,000 distinct CDR3 sequences, around 70% of them present only once. This sample's RNA came from whole unsorted tissue. Sequencing was performed on lung tumor tissue. These receptors were collected from a woman aged 70 to 79 with non-small cell lung cancer.

This clonotype has more than one count but fewer than ten. A much larger clonotype is one base distant, so this may be a read error. This sequence joins TRBV10-3 and TRBJ2-7, with 7 bases fitting TRBD2. The CDR3 length is 14 residues. Looked up from germline, CDR1 is ENHRY and CDR2 is SYGVKD. The CDR3 spells CATSEGRAAYEQYF. In DNA, the CDR3 is TGTGCCACCAGTGAAGGGAGGGCAGCCTACGAGCAGTACTTC.

Comments on this clonotype: A junction end diverges from the germline sequence, so it may reflect a read error. The rearrangement uses TRBV5-1 and TRBJ2-5; D perhaps matches TRBD1 (5 bases). Per the germline V gene, CDR1 is SGHRS and CDR2 is YFSETQ. The CDR3 runs to 16 residues. In nucleotides, the CDR3 is TGTACCAGCAGCTTGGCCGGCAGGGTTGACCAAGAGACCCAGTACTTC. Residues: CTSSLAGRVDQETQYF.

The chain carries TRBV29-1 and TRBJ1-4, with D perhaps matching TRBD1 (6 bases). The CDR3 has 14 residues. Germline assignment: CDR1 SQVTM and CDR2 ANQGSEA. V shed 5 bases and J shed 9 bases, with 19 bases lying between them. CDR3 nucleotide sequence: TGCAGCGTTAGATCAGGGGTATCGAATCAAAAACTGTTTTTT. This gives the protein CSVRSGVSNQKLFF. Supplemented by reference TRBV29-1 and TRBJ1-4, the full variable domain reads SAVISQKPSRDICQRGTSLTIQCQVDSQVTMMFWYRQQPGQSLTLIATANQGSEATYESGFVIDKFPISRPNLTFSTLTVSNMSPEDSSIYLCSVRSGVSNQKLFFGSGTQLSVL.

This clonotype was seen a few times. A read error is possible here, since a much larger clone lies one base away. Since the CDR3 does not end with the conserved phenylalanine or tryptophan, this likely comes from a read error. J is TRBJ1-1 and V is TRBV28, with unresolved D. Germline V gene data show CDR1 as MDHEN and CDR2 as SYDVKM. V gave up 1 base and J gave up 8 bases, with 14 bases separating them. CDR3 size: 14 residues. The CDR3 region is CASSLSEGRAEAFL. The CDR3 DNA reads TGTGCCAGCAGTTTATCGGAGGGCCGGGCCGAAGCTTTCCTT.

As regards this clonotype: An end of the junction differs from the germline gene, which may be a read error. The chain links TRBV29-1 to TRBJ1-1; no firm D call. Germline CDR1 is SQVTM and CDR2 is ANQGSEA. The CDR3 covers 13 residues. The CDR3 reads CSVNASYGAGAIF. Here the CDR3 DNA reads TGCAGCGTTAATGCTTCTTACGGCGCTGGAGCTATCTTT.